This T cell receptor (beta chain) was observed in a study of long-term antiretroviral therapy in people with HIV. People in the study who had HIV all got their treatment in the United States. Trimming shortened V by 7 bases and J by 6 bases, and 10 bases separated the two germline ends. Germline values: CDR1 SNHLY, CDR2 FYNNEI. This CDR3 region has 12 residues. The assay, immunoSEQ v3.0, was run at survey level. Method: immunoSEQ multiplex PCR; TCRdb's copy keeps in-frame clones and lacks some. This sample yields around 15,000 clones, of which roughly nine tenths are seen a single time; roughly 13% belongs to the top ten.

This chain uses TRBV2 with TRBJ1-5; D is uncertain. This sample comprised unsorted PBMCs, obtained 0.6 years after starting antiretroviral therapy. This receptor was identified in a woman aged 40 to 50 with HIV. CDR3 DNA: TGTGCCAGCAACCTAGACCGTCAGCCCCAGCATTTT. This gives the protein CASNLDRQPQHF.